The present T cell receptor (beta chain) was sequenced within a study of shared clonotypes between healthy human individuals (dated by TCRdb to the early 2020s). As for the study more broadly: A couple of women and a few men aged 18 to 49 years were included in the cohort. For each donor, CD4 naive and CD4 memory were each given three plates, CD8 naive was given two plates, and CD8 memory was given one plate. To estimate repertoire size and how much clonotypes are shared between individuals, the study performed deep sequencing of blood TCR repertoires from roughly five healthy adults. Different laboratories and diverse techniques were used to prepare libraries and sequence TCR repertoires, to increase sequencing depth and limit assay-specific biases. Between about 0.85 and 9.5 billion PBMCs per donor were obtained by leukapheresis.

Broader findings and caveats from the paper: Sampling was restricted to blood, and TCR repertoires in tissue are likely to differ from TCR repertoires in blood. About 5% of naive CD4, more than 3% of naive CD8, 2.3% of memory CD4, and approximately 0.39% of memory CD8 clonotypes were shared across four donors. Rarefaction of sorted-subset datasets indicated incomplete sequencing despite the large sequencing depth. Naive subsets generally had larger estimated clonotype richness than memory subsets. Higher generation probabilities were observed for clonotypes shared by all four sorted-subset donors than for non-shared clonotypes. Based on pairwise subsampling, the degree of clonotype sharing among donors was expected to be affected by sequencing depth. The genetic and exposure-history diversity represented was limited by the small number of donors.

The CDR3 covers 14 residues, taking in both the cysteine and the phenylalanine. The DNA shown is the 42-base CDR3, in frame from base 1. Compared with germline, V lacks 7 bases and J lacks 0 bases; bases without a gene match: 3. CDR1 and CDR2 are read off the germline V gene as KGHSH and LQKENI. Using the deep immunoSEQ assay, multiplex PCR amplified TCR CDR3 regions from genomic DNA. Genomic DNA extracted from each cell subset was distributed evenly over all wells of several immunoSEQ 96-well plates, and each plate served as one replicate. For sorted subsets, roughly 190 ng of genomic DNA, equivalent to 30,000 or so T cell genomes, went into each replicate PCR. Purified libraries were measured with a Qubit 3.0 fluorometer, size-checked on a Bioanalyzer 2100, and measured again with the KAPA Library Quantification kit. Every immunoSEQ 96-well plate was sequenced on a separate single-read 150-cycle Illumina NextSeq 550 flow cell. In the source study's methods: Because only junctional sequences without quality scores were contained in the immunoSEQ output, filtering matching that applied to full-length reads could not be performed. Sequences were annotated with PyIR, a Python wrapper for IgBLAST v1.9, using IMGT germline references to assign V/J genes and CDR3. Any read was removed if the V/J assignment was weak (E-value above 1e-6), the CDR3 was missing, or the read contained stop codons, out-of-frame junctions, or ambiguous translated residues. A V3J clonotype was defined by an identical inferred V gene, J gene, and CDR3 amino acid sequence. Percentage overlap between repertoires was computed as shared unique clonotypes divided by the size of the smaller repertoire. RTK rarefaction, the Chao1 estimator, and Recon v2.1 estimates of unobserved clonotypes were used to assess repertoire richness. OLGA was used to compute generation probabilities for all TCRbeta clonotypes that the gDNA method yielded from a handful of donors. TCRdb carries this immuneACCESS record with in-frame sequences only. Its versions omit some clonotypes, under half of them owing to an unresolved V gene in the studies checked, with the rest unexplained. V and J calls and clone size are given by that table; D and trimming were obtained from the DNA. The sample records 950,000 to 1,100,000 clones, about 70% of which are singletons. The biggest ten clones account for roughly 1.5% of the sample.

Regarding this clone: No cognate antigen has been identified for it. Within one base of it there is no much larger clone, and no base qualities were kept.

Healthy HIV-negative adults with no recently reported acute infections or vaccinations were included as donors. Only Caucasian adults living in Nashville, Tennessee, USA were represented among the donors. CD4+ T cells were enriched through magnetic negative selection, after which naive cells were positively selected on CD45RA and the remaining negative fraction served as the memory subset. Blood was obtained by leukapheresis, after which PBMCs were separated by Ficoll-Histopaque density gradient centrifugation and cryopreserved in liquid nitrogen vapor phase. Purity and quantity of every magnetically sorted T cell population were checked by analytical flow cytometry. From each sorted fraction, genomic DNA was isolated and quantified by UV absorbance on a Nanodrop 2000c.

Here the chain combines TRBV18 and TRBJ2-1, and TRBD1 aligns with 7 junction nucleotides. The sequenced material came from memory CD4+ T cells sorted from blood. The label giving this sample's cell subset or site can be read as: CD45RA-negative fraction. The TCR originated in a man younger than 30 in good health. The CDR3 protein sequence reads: CASLGQSSYNEQFF. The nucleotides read TGTGCCAGCTTGGGACAGAGCTCCTACAATGAGCAGTTCTTC.